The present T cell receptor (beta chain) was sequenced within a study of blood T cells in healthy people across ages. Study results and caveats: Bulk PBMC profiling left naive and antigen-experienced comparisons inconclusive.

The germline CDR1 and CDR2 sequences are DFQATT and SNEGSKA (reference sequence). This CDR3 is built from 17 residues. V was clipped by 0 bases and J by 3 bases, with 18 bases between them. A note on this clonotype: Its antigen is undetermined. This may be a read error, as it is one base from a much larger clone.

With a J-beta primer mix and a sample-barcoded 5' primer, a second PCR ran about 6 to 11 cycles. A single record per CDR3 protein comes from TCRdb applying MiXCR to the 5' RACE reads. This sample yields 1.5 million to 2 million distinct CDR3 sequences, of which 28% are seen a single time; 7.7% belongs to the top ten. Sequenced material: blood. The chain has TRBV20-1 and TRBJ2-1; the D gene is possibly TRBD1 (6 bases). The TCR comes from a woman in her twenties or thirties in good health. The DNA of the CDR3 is TGCAGTGCTAGAGATCTCCAGGGGCTATCGTTCTACAATGAGCAGTTCTTC. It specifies CSARDLQGLSFYNEQFF.